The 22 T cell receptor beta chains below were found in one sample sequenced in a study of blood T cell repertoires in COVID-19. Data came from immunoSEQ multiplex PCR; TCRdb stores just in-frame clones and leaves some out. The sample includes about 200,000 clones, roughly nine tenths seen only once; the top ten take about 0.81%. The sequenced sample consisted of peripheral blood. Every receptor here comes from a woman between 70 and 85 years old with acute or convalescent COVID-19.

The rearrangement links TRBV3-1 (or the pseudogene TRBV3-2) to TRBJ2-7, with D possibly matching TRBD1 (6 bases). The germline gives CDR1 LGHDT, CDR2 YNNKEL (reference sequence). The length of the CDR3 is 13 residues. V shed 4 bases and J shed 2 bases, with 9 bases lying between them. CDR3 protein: CASSLRQAYEQYF. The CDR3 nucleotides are TGTGCCAGCAGCCTAAGACAGGCCTACGAGCAGTACTTC.

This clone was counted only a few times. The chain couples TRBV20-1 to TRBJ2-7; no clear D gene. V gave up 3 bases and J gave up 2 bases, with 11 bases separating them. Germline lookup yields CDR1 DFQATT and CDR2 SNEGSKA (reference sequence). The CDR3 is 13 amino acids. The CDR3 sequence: CSASLAGTYEQYF. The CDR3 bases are TGCAGTGCTAGTTTGGCTGGTACCTACGAGCAGTACTTC.

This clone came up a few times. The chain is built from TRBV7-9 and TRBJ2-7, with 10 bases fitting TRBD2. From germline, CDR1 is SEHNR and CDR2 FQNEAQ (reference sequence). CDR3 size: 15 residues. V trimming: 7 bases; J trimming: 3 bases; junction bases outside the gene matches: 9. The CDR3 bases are TGTGCCAGCACCAAGAGCGGGAGGGGCGTCTACGAGCAGTACTTC. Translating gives CASTKSGRGVYEQYF.

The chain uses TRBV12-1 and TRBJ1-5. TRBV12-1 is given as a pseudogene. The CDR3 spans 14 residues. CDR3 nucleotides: TGTGCCAGCAGCTTTGTTTCCGGCAATCAGCCCCAGCATTTT. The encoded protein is CASSFVSGNQPQHF.

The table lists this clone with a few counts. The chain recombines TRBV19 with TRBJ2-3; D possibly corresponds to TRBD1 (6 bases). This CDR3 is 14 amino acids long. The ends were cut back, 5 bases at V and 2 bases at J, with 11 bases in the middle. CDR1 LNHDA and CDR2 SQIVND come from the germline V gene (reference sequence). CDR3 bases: TGTGCCAGTAGTTTGAACAGGGCCACAGATACGCAGTATTTT. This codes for CASSLNRATDTQYF.

CDR3 residues: CASSVRDRGGEPQHF. The CDR3, as DNA: TGTGCCAGCAGCGTCCGGGACAGGGGTGGCGAGCCCCAGCATTTT. The chain has TRBV7-2 and TRBJ1-5, with 10 bases identical to TRBD1. Germline CDR1 SGHTA, CDR2 FQGNSA. V lost 5 bases to trimming and J lost 8 bases; unmatched junction nucleotides: 9. The CDR3 has 15 amino acids.

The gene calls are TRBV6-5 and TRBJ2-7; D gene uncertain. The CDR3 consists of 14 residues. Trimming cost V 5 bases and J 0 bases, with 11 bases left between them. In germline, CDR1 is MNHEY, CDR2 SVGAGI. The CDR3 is CASSPHLSSYEQYF. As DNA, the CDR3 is TGTGCCAGCAGTCCCCACCTAAGCTCCTACGAGCAGTACTTC.

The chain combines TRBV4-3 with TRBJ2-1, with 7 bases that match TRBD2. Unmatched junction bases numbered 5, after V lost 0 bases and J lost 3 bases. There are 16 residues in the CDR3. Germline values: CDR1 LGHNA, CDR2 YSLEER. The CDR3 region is CASSQDRGRFYNEQFF. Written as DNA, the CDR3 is TGCGCCAGCAGCCAAGATCGCGGGAGATTCTACAATGAGCAGTTCTTC.

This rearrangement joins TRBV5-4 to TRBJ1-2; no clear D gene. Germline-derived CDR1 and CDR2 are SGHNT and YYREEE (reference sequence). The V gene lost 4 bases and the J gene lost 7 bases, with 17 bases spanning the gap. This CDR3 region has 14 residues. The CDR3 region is CASSPIPAESGYTF. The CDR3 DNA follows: TGTGCCAGCAGCCCCATCCCAGCGGAGAGTGGCTACACCTTC.

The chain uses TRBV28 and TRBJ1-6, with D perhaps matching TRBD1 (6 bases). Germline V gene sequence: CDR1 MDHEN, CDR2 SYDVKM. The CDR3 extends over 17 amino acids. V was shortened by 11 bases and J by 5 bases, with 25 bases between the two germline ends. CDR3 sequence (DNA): TGTGCCCGCGGGGGCGGGGGATTGGGGCAGGATAATTCACCCCTCCACTTT. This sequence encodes CARGGGGLGQDNSPLHF.

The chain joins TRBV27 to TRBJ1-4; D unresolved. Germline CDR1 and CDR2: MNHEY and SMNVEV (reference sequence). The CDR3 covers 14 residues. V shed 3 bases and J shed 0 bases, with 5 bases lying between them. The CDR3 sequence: CASSLEATNEKLFF. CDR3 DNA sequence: TGTGCCAGCAGTTTGGAGGCAACTAATGAAAAACTGTTTTTT.

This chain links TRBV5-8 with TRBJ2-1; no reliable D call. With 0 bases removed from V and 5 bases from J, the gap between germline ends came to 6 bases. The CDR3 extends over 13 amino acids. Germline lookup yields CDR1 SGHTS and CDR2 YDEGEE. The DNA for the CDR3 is TGTGCCAGCAGCTTGGACAGCAACAATGAGCAGTTCTTC. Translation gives CASSLDSNNEQFF. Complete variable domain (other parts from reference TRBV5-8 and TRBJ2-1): EAGVTQSPTHLIKTRGQQATLRCSPISGHTSVYWYQQALGLGLQFLLWYDEGEERNRGNFPPRFSGRQFPNYSSELNVNALELEDSALYLCASSLDSNNEQFFGPGTRLTVL.

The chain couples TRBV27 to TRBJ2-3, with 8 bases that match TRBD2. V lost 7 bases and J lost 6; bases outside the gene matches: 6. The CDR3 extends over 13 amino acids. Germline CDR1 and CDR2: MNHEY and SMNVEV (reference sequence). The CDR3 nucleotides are TGTGCCAGCACCACGGGGGGGAGGGATACGCAGTATTTT. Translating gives CASTTGGRDTQYF.

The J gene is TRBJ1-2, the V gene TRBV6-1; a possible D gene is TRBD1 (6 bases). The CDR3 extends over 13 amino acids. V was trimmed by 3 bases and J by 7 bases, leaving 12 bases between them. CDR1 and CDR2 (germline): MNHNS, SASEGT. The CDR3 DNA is TGTGCCAGCAGTGACAGGGGCGCGTTTGGCTACACCTTC. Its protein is CASSDRGAFGYTF.

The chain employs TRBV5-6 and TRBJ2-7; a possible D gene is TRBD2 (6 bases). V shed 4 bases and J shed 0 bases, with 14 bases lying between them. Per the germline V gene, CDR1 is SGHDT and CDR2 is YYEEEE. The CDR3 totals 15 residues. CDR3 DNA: TGTGCCAGCAGCCTAGTAGGGGAGGCCTCCTACGAGCAGTACTTC. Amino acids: CASSLVGEASYEQYF.

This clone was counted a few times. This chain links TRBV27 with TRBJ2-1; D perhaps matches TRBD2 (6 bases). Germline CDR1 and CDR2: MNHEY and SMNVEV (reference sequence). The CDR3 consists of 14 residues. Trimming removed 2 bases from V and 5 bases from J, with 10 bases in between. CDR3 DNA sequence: TGTGCCAGCAGTTTAGCGGGGAGAGACAATGAGCAGTTCTTC. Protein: CASSLAGRDNEQFF.

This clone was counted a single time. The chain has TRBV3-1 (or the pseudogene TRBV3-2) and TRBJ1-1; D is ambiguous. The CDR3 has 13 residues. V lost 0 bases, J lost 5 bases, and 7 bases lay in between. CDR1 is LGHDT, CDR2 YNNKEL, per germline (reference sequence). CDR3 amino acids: CASSQDAWTEAFF. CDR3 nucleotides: TGTGCCAGCAGCCAAGATGCGTGGACTGAAGCTTTCTTT.

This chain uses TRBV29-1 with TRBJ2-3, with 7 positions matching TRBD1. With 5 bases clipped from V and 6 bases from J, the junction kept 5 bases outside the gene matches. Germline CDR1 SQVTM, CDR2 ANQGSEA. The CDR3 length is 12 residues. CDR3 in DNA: TGCAGCGTTCAACAGGGGACCGATACGCAGTATTTT. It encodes CSVQQGTDTQYF.

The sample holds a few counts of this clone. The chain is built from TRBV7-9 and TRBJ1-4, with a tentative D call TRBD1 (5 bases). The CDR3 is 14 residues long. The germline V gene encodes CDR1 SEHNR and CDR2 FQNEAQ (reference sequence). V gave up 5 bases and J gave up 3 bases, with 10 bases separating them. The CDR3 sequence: CASSTRGANEKLFF. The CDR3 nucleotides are TGTGCCAGCAGCACAAGGGGTGCTAATGAAAAACTGTTTTTT.

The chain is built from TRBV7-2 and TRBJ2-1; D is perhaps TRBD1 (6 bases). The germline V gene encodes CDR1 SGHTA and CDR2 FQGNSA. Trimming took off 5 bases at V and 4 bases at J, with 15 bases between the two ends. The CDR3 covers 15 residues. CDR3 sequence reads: CASSPSRGGYNEQFF. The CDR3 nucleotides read TGTGCCAGCAGCCCCTCGCGAGGGGGTTACAATGAGCAGTTCTTC. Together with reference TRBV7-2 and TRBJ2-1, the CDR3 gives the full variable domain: GAGVSQSPSNKVTEKGKDVELRCDPISGHTALYWYRQSLGQGLEFLIYFQGNSAPDKSGLPSDRFSAERTGGSVSTLTIQRTQQEDSAVYLCASSPSRGGYNEQFFGPGTRLTVL.

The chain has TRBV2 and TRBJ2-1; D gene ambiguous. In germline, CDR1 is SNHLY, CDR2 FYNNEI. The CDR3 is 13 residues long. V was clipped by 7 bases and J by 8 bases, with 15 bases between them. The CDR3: CASKWLEVDEQFF. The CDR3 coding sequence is TGTGCCAGCAAGTGGCTAGAGGTCGATGAGCAGTTCTTC.

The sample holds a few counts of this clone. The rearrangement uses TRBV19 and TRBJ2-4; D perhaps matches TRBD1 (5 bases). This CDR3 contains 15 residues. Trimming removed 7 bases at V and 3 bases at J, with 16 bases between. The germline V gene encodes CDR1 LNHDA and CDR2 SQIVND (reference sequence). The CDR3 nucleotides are TGTGCCAGTAAAGGGCAGGGTTCCGGCAAAAACATTCAGTACTTC. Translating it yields CASKGQGSGKNIQYF.